This record covers a single T cell receptor (beta chain). Its antigen remains undetermined. It has no much larger one-base neighbor in the sample; base qualities were not kept. The data were obtained in a study of graft-versus-host responses after intestinal transplantation (dated by TCRdb to the early 2020s). For context, the study as a whole: Multivisceral, liver-intestinal, or isolated intestinal transplants were received by the recipients. Every recipient was given anti-thymocyte globulin induction, followed by roughly 3 years of maintenance tacrolimus and steroids. Bulk TCR-beta CDR3 sequencing was used to track graft-versus-host and host-versus-graft alloreactive T cell clones in the graft, circulation and bone marrow after intestinal transplantation. To identify alloreactive clones, pre-transplant mixed lymphocyte reaction products were sequenced and then compared with unstimulated pre-transplant donor and recipient T cells. The cohort enrolled approximately 24 intestinal transplant recipients, one of whom was a retransplant, and 3 patients without pretransplant specimens were excluded. A peak of at least 4% donor T cells among recipient peripheral blood mononuclear cells was the definition used for donor T cell macrochimerism. Samples from a few later patients were sequenced in-house on an Illumina MiSeq with MiXCR processing rather than by the commercial service. On the study overall, not on this receptor specifically: In the allografts of patients with donor T cell macrochimerism, GvH to HvG T cell clonal ratios were high. Early after transplant, peak levels of circulating GvH clones were found to be associated with declines in HvG clones. GvH clones were detected in recipient bone marrow, and some appeared earlier in ileal mucosa or blood, consistent with an intestinal mucosal origin. The conclusions were limited by the relatively low number and heterogeneity of the intestinal transplant patients.

Library method: the immunoSEQ multiplex PCR assay. For most patients, genomic DNA was isolated with the Qiagen DNeasy Blood and Tissue Kit and sent frozen to Adaptive Biotechnologies for TCR sequencing. High-throughput TCR-beta CDR3 sequencing of genomic DNA from most patients was performed by Adaptive Biotechnologies. The study's own analysis went as follows. Adaptive's ImmunoSEQ software was the source of the TCR sequencing data for about 17 patients, while a few other patients were processed with MiXCR and VDJtools. CD4 versus CD8 sorting errors were corrected by removing sequences found in both subsets at a frequency ratio below 5:1. CDR3 nucleotide sequences shared by donor and recipient were removed because the origin of these sequences could not be assigned. At least 2-fold expansion over unstimulated cells and a minimum CFSE-low frequency of 0.002% (template counts) or 0.001% (read counts) were required for clones to be classified as alloreactive. Mappable clones were those detected in sequenced pre-transplant spleen, lymph node, or MLR CFSE-low populations of the donor or recipient. Cumulative frequency of alloreactive clones was calculated as a percentage of all sequences weighted by copy number. Held by TCRdb, this immuneACCESS table contains in-frame sequences only and omits some clones. Under half of the omission traces to an unresolved V gene where checked; the cause of the rest is unknown. That table furnishes V, J and clone size, whereas the DNA furnished D and trimming. For this sample the table gives fewer than 50,000 clones, of which about 88% were detected only once. The top ten constitute roughly 0.45% of the sample.

The CDR1 and CDR2 encoded by the germline V gene are MNHNS and SASEGT. V is pared back by 4 bases and J by 2 bases, with 9 bases lying between the germline termini. From the cysteine up to the phenylalanine, the CDR3 has a length of 13 residues. Of all the DNA, just the CDR3 is kept, 39 bases in frame from base 1. Interpreted using the paper, the time point label stands for: cells obtained before transplantation from donor or recipient. CD3+CD4+ and CD3+CD8+ populations were FACS-sorted from unstimulated pre-transplant donor and recipient cells taken from spleen or lymph nodes. In this chain, TRBV6-1 is recombined with TRBJ2-7; no D gene is confidently identified. The sample in question was unstimulated CD4+ T cells sorted from spleen or lymph node cells, obtained before transplant. The sequence was obtained from a human donor who was the organ donor for an intestinal transplant. In nucleotide form, the sequence is TGTGCCAGCAGTGGAAGGGAAGCCTACGAGCAGTACTTC. Translation gives CASSGREAYEQYF.